The clone carrying this T cell receptor beta chain has just one count. Generated by immunoSEQ multiplex PCR, the TCRdb table keeps only in-frame clones and is missing some. The sample holds approximately 230,000 clones, 88% seen once. This sample is part of a study of blood T cell repertoires in COVID-19. As for the study in general: The United States, Italy and Spain supplied acute and convalescent COVID-19 samples. PBMCs, B-cell-depleted T cells, or T cells provided the cDNA or gDNA that made up the material.

J gave up 0 bases and V 5 bases, and 17 bases lay outside the gene matches. Germline CDR1 and CDR2: SGHAT and FQNNGV. This CDR3 comprises 19 residues. One Seattle source followed patients from active infection through their disease course. The source is a woman aged 25 to 45 with COVID-19, enrolled during active disease. The chain employs TRBV11-2 and TRBJ2-3; 7 bases fit TRBD2. Sequenced material: peripheral blood. CDR3 nucleotide sequence: TGTGCCAGCAGCGGACGCCTGACTAGCCGAACGTCTAGCACAGATACGCAGTATTTT. As protein: CASSGRLTSRTSSTDTQYF.